Below, 21 T cell receptor beta chains from the same sample are listed, as sequenced in a study of patients and donors after allogeneic stem cell transplantation. TCRdb re-called the RT-PCR reads with MiXCR, one entry per CDR3 protein. The sample comprises about 960,000 distinct CDR3 sequences, over 15% of which are singletons, and about 6% rests with the top ten. Sequenced input: blood, either unsorted or a sorted T cell fraction (not recorded which). The source of these receptors is a human donor who was either an allogeneic HSCT recipient or a stem cell or donor lymphocyte infusion donor (not recorded which). It is not recorded whose cells these are; they may come from a transplant donor.

This clonotype was seen at least ten times. The chain carries TRBV4-1 and TRBJ2-7; possible D gene TRBD2, 5 bases. This CDR3 is built from 14 residues. Germline V CDR1 and CDR2: MGHRA, YSYEKL. Trimming took off 1 base at V and 3 bases at J, with 10 bases between the two ends. CDR3 residues: CASSQVAGDYEQYF. Here the CDR3 DNA reads TGCGCCAGCAGCCAAGTCGCCGGGGACTACGAGCAGTACTTC.

Points on this clonotype: A much larger clone sits a single nucleotide away, making a read error possible. The chain has TRBV5-1 and TRBJ1-1, with 8 bases fitting TRBD1. This CDR3 comprises 15 residues. Germline lookup yields CDR1 SGHRS and CDR2 YFSETQ. The CDR3 loop is CASSQRTGRDTEASF. CDR3 bases: TGCGCCAGCAGCCAACGGACAGGGAGGGACACTGAAGCTTCCTTT.

The V and J genes are TRBV6-5 and TRBJ2-2; D not resolved. V lost 2 bases and J 4 bases, leaving 11 bases between the germline ends. The length of the CDR3 is 15 residues. Germline loops: CDR1 MNHEY, CDR2 SVGAGI. The CDR3 protein is CASSYIGSLTGELFF. The CDR3 nucleotides are TGTGCCAGCAGTTACATAGGGTCACTCACCGGGGAGCTGTTTTTT.

The chain has TRBV27 and TRBJ2-1; D gene ambiguous. This CDR3 comprises 11 residues. Germline-derived CDR1 and CDR2 are MNHEY and SMNVEV (reference sequence). Trimming removed 9 bases at V and 5 bases at J, with 8 bases between. In DNA, the CDR3 is TGTGCCAGTGGACCCAACAATGAGCAGTTCTTC. Its protein is CASGPNNEQFF.

This chain connects TRBV20-1 to TRBJ1-1, with D possibly matching TRBD1 (5 bases). V dropped 7 bases and J dropped 3 bases, with 15 bases sitting between them. Germline V gives CDR1 DFQATT, CDR2 SNEGSKA (reference sequence). This CDR3 region has 13 residues. The CDR3 DNA reads TGCAGTGGAGGTCGGGGGTCGTACACTGAAGCTTTCTTT. Residues: CSGGRGSYTEAFF.

The gene calls are TRBV12-3 or TRBV12-4 and TRBJ1-5, with 9 bases lining up with TRBD1. Trimming at V came to 5 bases and at J to 5 bases, leaving 7 bases not matched to a gene. CDR3 length: 15 residues. The CDR3 reads CASSLYRGLDQPQHF. The CDR3 DNA reads TGTGCCAGCAGTCTCTACAGGGGGCTAGATCAGCCCCAGCATTTT.

The chain's CDR3 is CASSQQGSTGELFF. In nucleotides, the CDR3 is TGTGCCAGCAGCCAACAGGGCAGCACCGGGGAGCTGTTTTTT. The V gene is TRBV3-1, the J gene TRBJ2-2; D is perhaps TRBD1 (5 bases). The V end was cut by 2 bases, the J end by 4 bases, with 8 bases between. Germline loops: CDR1 LGHDT, CDR2 YNNKEL (reference sequence). This CDR3 has 14 residues.

This clonotype was found a few times. The chain employs TRBV12-3 or TRBV12-4 and TRBJ2-3; D is unclear. The CDR3 consists of 13 residues. The V gene lost 6 bases and the J gene lost 2 bases, with 9 bases spanning the gap. The CDR3 DNA is TGTGCCAGCAGGTCAAGACCCACAGATACGCAGTATTTT. Its protein product is CASRSRPTDTQYF.

The table lists this clonotype with a few counts. The V and J genes are TRBV24-1 and TRBJ2-3; no definite D call. Trimming left V 3 bases short and J 3 bases short, with 9 bases between. The germline V gene has CDR1 KGHDR and CDR2 SFDVKD. There are 14 residues in the CDR3. This CDR3 reads CATSDPARTDTQYF. In DNA form, the CDR3 reads TGTGCCACCAGTGATCCAGCTAGAACAGATACGCAGTATTTT.

This rearrangement joins TRBV27 to TRBJ1-4; maybe TRBD1 (5 bases). The V and J ends lost 4 bases and 8 bases respectively, with 11 bases between them. CDR1 is MNHEY, CDR2 SMNVEV, per germline (reference sequence). This CDR3 is built from 13 residues. CDR3 residues: CASSWGVGEKLFF. The CDR3 DNA is TGTGCCAGCAGTTGGGGGGTTGGGGAAAAACTGTTTTTT.

The V call is TRBV20-1, the J call TRBJ2-7; possibly TRBD1 for D (5 bases). Germline assignment: CDR1 DFQATT and CDR2 SNEGSKA (reference sequence). The CDR3 has 14 residues. Trimming removed 3 bases at V and 0 bases at J, with 12 bases between. This CDR3 reads CSARRQGSSYEQYF. The CDR3 bases are TGCAGTGCTAGGCGTCAGGGTAGCTCCTACGAGCAGTACTTC.

This clonotype was counted a few times. V usage is TRBV11-2 and J usage is TRBJ2-3; 7 nucleotides match TRBD2. CDR1 SGHAT and CDR2 FQNNGV come from the germline V gene. The CDR3 runs to 14 residues. The junction had 3 bases not matched to a gene; V was cut back by 1 base and J by 5 bases. In DNA form, the CDR3 reads TGTGCCAGCAGCTTAGTTGGCGGGAGAGATACGCAGTATTTT. Amino acids: CASSLVGGRDTQYF. The full variable domain, with the rest looked up from reference TRBV11-2 and TRBJ2-3, is EAGVAQSPRYKIIEKRQSVAFWCNPISGHATLYWYQQILGQGPKLLIQFQNNGVVDDSQLPKDRFSAERLKGVDSTLKIQPAKLEDSAVYLCASSLVGGRDTQYFGPGTRLTVL.

This clonotype was seen a handful of times. The chain combines TRBV12-3 or TRBV12-4 with TRBJ1-2; D might be TRBD1 (6 bases). This CDR3 contains 11 residues. The ends were cut back, 6 bases at V and 8 bases at J, with 10 bases in the middle. CDR3 residues: CASSAGAGYTF. In DNA form, the CDR3 reads TGTGCCAGCAGCGCAGGGGCGGGCTACACCTTC.

This clonotype was recorded at least ten times. J is TRBJ2-7 and V is TRBV11-2; 11 nucleotides match TRBD2. CDR1 is SGHAT and CDR2 is FQNNGV in the germline V gene. V lost 2 bases and J lost 4; bases outside the gene matches: 4. The CDR3 runs 15 residues. In nucleotides, the CDR3 is TGTGCCAGCAGCTTATCGACTAGCGGGGATTACGAGCAGTACTTC. This sequence encodes CASSLSTSGDYEQYF.

This clonotype was counted only a few times. This chain uses TRBV2 with TRBJ2-4, with TRBD1 identical over 8 bases. V gave up 2 bases and J gave up 5 bases; unmatched junction bases: 5. This CDR3 comprises 15 residues. The V gene's germline CDR1 is SNHLY and CDR2 FYNNEI. The CDR3 region is CASSEPGGLENIQYF. CDR3 in DNA: TGTGCCAGCAGTGAACCAGGGGGCTTGGAAAACATTCAGTACTTC. Variable domain in full (rest from reference TRBV2 and TRBJ2-4): EPEVTQTPSHQVTQMGQEVILRCVPISNHLYFYWYRQILGQKVEFLVSFYNNEISEKSEIFDDQFSVERPDGSNFTLKIRSTKLEDSAMYFCASSEPGGLENIQYFGAGTRLSVL.

This clonotype was observed a few times. The V call is TRBV11-2, the J call TRBJ2-3, with D uncertain. Between the trimmed V and J ends, which lost 0 bases and 2 bases, there was a span of 9 bases. The CDR3 spans 15 residues. From germline, CDR1 is SGHAT and CDR2 FQNNGV. The CDR3 nucleotides read TGTGCCAGCAGCTTAGAAGGTCCAGCCACAGATACGCAGTATTTT. This sequence encodes CASSLEGPATDTQYF.

The V and J genes are TRBV6-5 and TRBJ2-5, with a tentative D call TRBD2 (6 bases). The CDR3 has 15 residues. Between the trimmed V and J ends, which lost 0 bases and 1 base, there was a span of 9 bases. In germline, CDR1 is MNHEY, CDR2 SVGAGI. The CDR3 coding sequence is TGTGCCAGCAGTTACTCGAACGGGGGCCAAGAGACCCAGTACTTC. It encodes CASSYSNGGQETQYF.

In nucleotides, the CDR3 is TGTGCCAGCAGTTTGGACTCGGAGCTGTTTTTT. Translated: CASSLDSELFF. The chain is built from TRBV12-3 or TRBV12-4 and TRBJ2-2; D is possibly TRBD2 (5 bases). There are 11 residues in the CDR3. The ends were cut back, 3 bases at V and 10 bases at J, with 6 bases in the middle.

This clonotype appeared a few times. CDR3 in DNA: TGCAGTGCTTCGATCGGAGCCCTAGAGACCCAGTACTTC. Amino acid sequence: CSASIGALETQYF. J is TRBJ2-5 and V is TRBV20-1; D is uncertain. V gave up 5 bases and J gave up 4 bases, with 14 bases separating them. The CDR3 extends over 13 amino acids. CDR1 is DFQATT, CDR2 SNEGSKA, per germline (reference sequence).

The rearrangement joins TRBV12-3 or TRBV12-4 to TRBJ1-1; no clear D. The CDR3 has 14 residues. V was shortened by 3 bases and J by 2 bases, with 10 bases between the two germline ends. The CDR3 loop is CASSFSRVNTEAFF. The DNA of the CDR3 is TGTGCCAGCAGTTTCTCCAGAGTAAACACTGAAGCTTTCTTT.

This clonotype came up a few times. The V call is TRBV20-1, the J call TRBJ2-5; D not resolved. The CDR3 is 13 residues long. V dropped 3 bases and J dropped 4 bases, with 12 bases sitting between them. Per the germline V gene, CDR1 is DFQATT and CDR2 is SNEGSKA (reference sequence). The CDR3 coding sequence is TGCAGTGCTAGCGCGACTGGGCGAGAGACCCAGTACTTC. It specifies CSASATGRETQYF.